This T cell receptor beta chain was found in a study of blood T cells in healthy people across ages. Study at large: Per every two T cells, about one barcoded beta molecule was captured by template switching.

Combining a sample-barcoded 5' primer with a J-beta primer mix, a second PCR ran for about 7 to 12 cycles. TCRdb recomputed calls from the 5' RACE reads with MiXCR, one row per CDR3 protein. This repertoire shows more than 650,000 distinct CDR3 sequences, around half found once; its top ten account for around 40%. With regard to this clonotype: Its antigen remains unknown.

Study results and caveats: Greater diversity and more naive CD4+ cells were seen in long-lived donors than in aged donors.

V shed 0 bases and J shed 1 base, with 13 bases lying between them. The CDR3 is made up of 16 amino acids. Germline values: CDR1 MNHNS, CDR2 SASEGT. This receptor was taken from a man older than 75 in good health. The chain joins TRBV6-1 to TRBJ2-7, with no clear D. The sample consisted of blood. The CDR3 loop is CASSEAGSFTSYEQYF. CDR3 DNA sequence: TGTGCCAGCAGTGAAGCCGGTAGCTTCACTTCCTACGAGCAGTACTTC.